This T cell receptor (beta chain) was observed in a study of beta chain features in type 1 diabetes. Study-wide findings and caveats: All four CD4+ subsets of Type 1 diabetes patients contained TCRB CDR3s that were moderately but significantly shorter.

About this clone: Its antigen is not identified.

V shed 5 bases and J 8 bases; nucleotides not matched to a gene: 6. The CDR3 extends over 13 amino acids. Germline loops: CDR1 MDHEN, CDR2 SYDVKM. Sorting produced populations that all topped 98% purity. What was sequenced were expressed TCRB transcripts, since all of the isolated RNA had been reverse transcribed. Sequencing used immunoSEQ multiplex PCR; TCRdb keeps in-frame clones, though not all of them. The data contain more than 250,000 clones, roughly 15% of them singletons. The chain has TRBV28 and TRBJ1-2; 9 bases are a match to TRBD1. The clonotype comes from a man younger than 35 with type 1 diabetes. What was sequenced was naive CD4+ T cells from blood. DNA for the CDR3: TGTGCCAGCAGTCTCCGACAGGGGGGCGGCTACACCTTC. Translation gives CASSLRQGGGYTF.